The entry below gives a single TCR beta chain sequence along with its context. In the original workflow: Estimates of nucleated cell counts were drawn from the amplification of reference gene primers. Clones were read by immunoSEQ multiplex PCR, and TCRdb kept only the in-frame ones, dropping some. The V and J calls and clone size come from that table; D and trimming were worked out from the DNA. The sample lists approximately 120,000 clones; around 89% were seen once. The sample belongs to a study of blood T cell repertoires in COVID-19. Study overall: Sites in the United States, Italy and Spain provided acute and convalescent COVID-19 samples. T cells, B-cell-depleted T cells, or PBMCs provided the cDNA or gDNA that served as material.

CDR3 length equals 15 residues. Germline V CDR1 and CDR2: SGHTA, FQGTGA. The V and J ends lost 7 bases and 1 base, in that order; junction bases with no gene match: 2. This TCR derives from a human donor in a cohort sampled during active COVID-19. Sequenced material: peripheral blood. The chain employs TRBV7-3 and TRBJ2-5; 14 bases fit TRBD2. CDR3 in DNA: TGTGCCAGCAACGGGACTAGCGGGGGCCAAGAGACCCAGTACTTC. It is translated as CASNGTSGGQETQYF.